Following are 22 T cell receptor beta chains from one sample sequenced in a study of cytomegalovirus exposure and HLA in healthy donors. PCR involved 60 Vbeta and 13 Jbeta primers. The assay was immunoSEQ multiplex PCR, and TCRdb's table has in-frame clones only and misses some. The sample gives about 140,000 clones, roughly 80% of which show up once; about 3.9% is in the top ten. Sequencing input: PBMCs. The receptors here all came from a man aged 40-49 years in good health and CMV-seropositive.

The gene calls are TRBV6-6 and TRBJ2-5; tentatively, D is TRBD1 (6 bases). The CDR3 runs 14 residues. V lost 4 bases, J lost 9 bases, and 18 bases lay in between. CDR1 is MNHNY, CDR2 SVGAGI, per germline (reference sequence). CDR3 protein: CASSSHRPEGAQYF. The CDR3 DNA is TGTGCCAGCAGTTCGCATCGACCCGAGGGGGCCCAGTACTTC.

This clone turned up a few times. The chain employs TRBV20-1 and TRBJ1-2; D is undetermined. Germline-derived CDR1 and CDR2 are DFQATT and SNEGSKA (reference sequence). V was pared by 3 bases and J by 4 bases, with 6 bases between. The CDR3 has 11 amino acids. The CDR3: CSASPGYGYTF. In DNA form, the CDR3 reads TGCAGTGCTAGTCCGGGCTATGGCTACACCTTC.

The J gene is TRBJ2-4, the V gene TRBV19; 9 nucleotides line up with TRBD1. The CDR3 totals 13 residues. V lost 6 bases and J lost 6; bases outside the gene matches: 3. Germline lookup yields CDR1 LNHDA and CDR2 SQIVND (reference sequence). The CDR3 loop is CASRGQGGNIQYF. The DNA for the CDR3 is TGTGCCAGTAGGGGACAGGGAGGAAACATTCAGTACTTC.

This chain links TRBV7-9 with TRBJ2-5; TRBD1 agrees at 7 bases. This CDR3 has 15 residues. J gave up 1 base and V 3 bases, and 5 bases lay outside the gene matches. Germline V gives CDR1 SEHNR, CDR2 FQNEAQ (reference sequence). The chain's CDR3 is CASSFPQGVQETQYF. CDR3 nucleotide sequence: TGTGCCAGCAGCTTCCCCCAGGGGGTCCAAGAGACCCAGTACTTC.

The rearrangement links TRBV5-1 to TRBJ2-7, with a possible D match to TRBD2 (5 bases). V was shortened by 5 bases and J by 9 bases, with 15 bases between the two germline ends. Germline V gene lookup returns CDR1 SGHRS and CDR2 YFSETQ. The length of the CDR3 is 12 residues. As DNA, the CDR3 is TGCGCCAGCAGACCATCTTCGGGAATGCAGTACTTC. Translation gives CASRPSSGMQYF.

In this sample, this clone turned up once. The rearrangement links TRBV6-5 to TRBJ2-1; TRBD1 matches 9 bases. Per the germline V gene, CDR1 is MNHEY and CDR2 is SVGAGI. V shed 4 bases, J shed 8 bases, and the junction held 12 bases outside the gene matches. CDR3 length: 16 amino acids. CDR3: CASSSRGGQGFYEQFF. The CDR3 DNA follows: TGTGCCAGCAGTTCCCGAGGGGGACAGGGATTCTATGAGCAGTTCTTC.

The J gene is TRBJ1-5, the V gene TRBV18; 10 bases are a match to TRBD1. From germline, CDR1 is KGHSH and CDR2 LQKENI. The CDR3 contains 17 residues. Trimming at V came to 2 bases and at J to 9 bases, leaving 13 bases not matched to a gene. The CDR3 DNA reads TGTGCCAGCTCACCAACCGGGACAGGGGCCTCATTGCGGCCCCAGCATTTT. This encodes CASSPTGTGASLRPQHF.

J is TRBJ1-1 and V is TRBV7-2; no clear D. The CDR3 sequence is 14 residues long. The V gene's germline CDR1 is SGHTA and CDR2 FQGNSA. Trimming removed 1 base at V and 1 base at J, with 7 bases between. The CDR3 reads CASSLGHPNTEAFF. The DNA of the CDR3 is TGTGCCAGCAGCTTAGGGCACCCGAACACTGAAGCTTTCTTT.

The CDR3, as DNA: TGTGCCAGCAGGCTCTCCAGGGGCTTCAGCACCTACGAGCAGTACTTC. This translates into CASRLSRGFSTYEQYF. This sequence joins TRBV7-2 and TRBJ2-7; D possibly corresponds to TRBD1 (6 bases). V lost 6 bases to trimming and J lost 2 bases, with 20 bases between them. Germline V CDR1 and CDR2: SGHTA, FQGNSA. The CDR3 sequence is 16 residues long.

This clone was recorded a few times. The CDR3 spells CASSRSGASSYEQYF. The CDR3 DNA is TGTGCCAGCAGTCGTAGCGGGGCGAGCTCCTACGAGCAGTACTTC. The chain joins TRBV6-5 to TRBJ2-7; 8 nucleotides agree with TRBD2. Germline loops: CDR1 MNHEY, CDR2 SVGAGI. V trimming: 5 bases; J trimming: 0 bases; junction bases outside the gene matches: 6. The CDR3 is 15 amino acids.

This rearrangement joins TRBV5-7 to TRBJ2-7; TRBD1 matches at 8 bases. TRBV5-7 is an open reading frame whose function is uncertain. The CDR3 covers 15 residues. J was trimmed by 2 bases and V by 2 bases; bases with no gene match: 6. CDR3 DNA sequence: TGTGCCAGCAGCTTACAGGGGGTACATACCTACGAGCAGTACTTC. This encodes CASSLQGVHTYEQYF.

The rearrangement joins TRBV6-1 to TRBJ2-3; 10 positions agree with TRBD2. Germline V lookup: CDR1 MNHNS, CDR2 SASEGT. The CDR3 spans 15 residues. V was clipped by 2 bases and J by 5 bases; unmatched bases: 4. DNA for the CDR3: TGTGCCAGCAGTGAACTAGCGGGGGTTAAAGATACGCAGTATTTT. It codes for CASSELAGVKDTQYF.

The V gene is TRBV30, the J gene TRBJ2-5; TRBD2 is a possible D gene (6 bases). This CDR3 has 13 amino acids. Germline V gene data show CDR1 as GTSNPN and CDR2 as SVGIG (reference sequence). The ends were cut back, 1 base at V and 5 bases at J, with 11 bases in the middle. This CDR3 reads CAWSGGDGETQYF. The CDR3 DNA sequence: TGTGCCTGGAGTGGGGGGGACGGGGAGACCCAGTACTTC. Combining the CDR3 with reference TRBV30 and TRBJ2-5 gives the whole variable domain SQTIHQWPATLVQPVGSPLSLECTVEGTSNPNLYWYRQAAGRGLQLLFYSVGIGQISSEVPQNLSASRPQDRQFILSSKKLLLSDSGFYLCAWSGGDGETQYFGPGTRLLVL.

The J gene is TRBJ1-5, the V gene TRBV2; TRBD1 matches at 8 bases. Germline V gene data show CDR1 as SNHLY and CDR2 as FYNNEI. V was pared by 2 bases and J by 6 bases, with 3 bases of the junction left unmatched. The CDR3 runs to 14 residues. The CDR3 DNA is TGTGCCAGCAGTGAACAGGGGGCGGCTCAGCCCCAGCATTTT. Protein sequence: CASSEQGAAQPQHF. Looking up the rest from reference TRBV2 and TRBJ1-5 gives the full variable domain: EPEVTQTPSHQVTQMGQEVILRCVPISNHLYFYWYRQILGQKVEFLVSFYNNEISEKSEIFDDQFSVERPDGSNFTLKIRSTKLEDSAMYFCASSEQGAAQPQHFGDGTRLSIL.

The chain carries TRBV5-1 and TRBJ2-7; TRBD2 matches at 8 bases. Germline-derived CDR1 and CDR2 are SGHRS and YFSETQ. J lost 5 bases, V lost 0 bases, and 4 bases had no gene match. CDR3 length equals 14 residues. This CDR3 is CASSLGSGKDEQYF. The DNA for the CDR3 is TGCGCCAGCAGCTTGGGTAGCGGGAAGGACGAGCAGTACTTC. The variable domain in full, with the rest retrieved from reference TRBV5-1 and TRBJ2-7, is KAGVTQTPRYLIKTRGQQVTLSCSPISGHRSVSWYQQTPGQGLQFLFEYFSETQRNKGNFPGRFSGRQFSNSRSEMNVSTLELGDSALYLCASSLGSGKDEQYFGPGTRLTVT.

This clone was found a few times. V is TRBV15 and J is TRBJ2-5, with 7 bases fitting TRBD1. CDR3 length: 13 amino acids. Germline trimming cut 1 base from V and 4 bases from J; bases unmatched to any gene: 0. Per the germline V gene, CDR1 is LNHNV and CDR2 is YYDKDF (reference sequence). CDR3 amino acids: CATSRGTGETQYF. CDR3 DNA: TGTGCCACCAGCAGAGGGACAGGAGAGACCCAGTACTTC.

Comment on this clone: The junction does not match germline at one end; this may be a read error. The J gene is TRBJ2-7, the V gene TRBV27; D may be TRBD2 (6 bases). CDR3 length: 16 amino acids. The germline gives CDR1 MNHEY, CDR2 SMNVEV (reference sequence). The CDR3: CAGSLYPAGPTYEQYF. The CDR3 DNA reads TGTGCCGGCAGTTTATACCCCGCGGGACCTACCTACGAGCAGTACTTC.

This chain joins TRBV6-5 and TRBJ1-4; perhaps TRBD1 as D (5 bases). CDR1 is MNHEY and CDR2 is SVGAGI in the germline V gene. Trimming took off 6 bases at V and 8 bases at J, with 13 bases between the two ends. The CDR3 extends over 13 amino acids. In DNA form, the CDR3 reads TGTGCCAGCAGGTCCCCGGGGGGAGAAAAACTGTTTTTT. Translated: CASRSPGGEKLFF.

This clone was observed a handful of times. This chain connects TRBV7-8 to TRBJ1-1; 8 positions match TRBD1. In germline, CDR1 is SGHVS, CDR2 FQNEAQ. Losses at the gene ends were 5 bases for V and 5 bases for J; bases not matched to a gene: 4. The CDR3 runs to 13 residues. The CDR3 is CASSTRTGTEAFF. Here the CDR3 DNA reads TGTGCCAGCAGCACCCGGACAGGGACTGAAGCTTTCTTT.

This clone was observed a handful of times. The CDR3 DNA reads TGCGCCAGCAGCCAAGATACTCCAGGGTACTATGGCTACACCTTC. It yields the protein CASSQDTPGYYGYTF. This chain joins TRBV4-3 and TRBJ1-2; D may be TRBD1 (5 bases). The V gene lost 0 bases and the J gene lost 3 bases, with 11 bases spanning the gap. The germline V gene has CDR1 LGHNA and CDR2 YSLEER. This CDR3 contains 15 residues.

This sequence joins TRBV9 and TRBJ1-1; 7 bases map to TRBD1. V dropped 3 bases and J dropped 10; count of bases not matched to a gene: 6. The CDR3 spans 12 residues. Looked up from germline, CDR1 is SGDLS and CDR2 is YYNGEE. The CDR3 reads CASSGDREGAFF. The CDR3 DNA follows: TGTGCCAGCAGCGGCGACAGGGAAGGAGCTTTCTTT.

J is TRBJ2-1 and V is TRBV5-1, with D perhaps matching TRBD2 (5 bases). In germline, CDR1 is SGHRS, CDR2 YFSETQ. V shed 6 bases and J shed 3 bases, with 16 bases lying between them. The CDR3 is 15 residues long. In DNA form, the CDR3 reads TGCGCCAGCAACATGGGCGTAGGGAGCTACAATGAGCAGTTCTTC. It yields the protein CASNMGVGSYNEQFF.